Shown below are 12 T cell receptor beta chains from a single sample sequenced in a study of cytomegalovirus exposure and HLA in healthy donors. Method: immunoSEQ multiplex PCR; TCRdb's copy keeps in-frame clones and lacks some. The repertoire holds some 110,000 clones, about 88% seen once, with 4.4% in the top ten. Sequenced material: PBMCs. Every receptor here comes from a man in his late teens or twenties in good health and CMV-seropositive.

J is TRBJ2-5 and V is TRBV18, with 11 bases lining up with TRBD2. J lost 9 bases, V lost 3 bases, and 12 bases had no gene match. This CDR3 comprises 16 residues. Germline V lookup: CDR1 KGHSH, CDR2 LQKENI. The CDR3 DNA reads TGTGCCAGCTCACCGTTGGGACTAGCGGCCGTCCGGGCCCAGTACTTC. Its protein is CASSPLGLAAVRAQYF.

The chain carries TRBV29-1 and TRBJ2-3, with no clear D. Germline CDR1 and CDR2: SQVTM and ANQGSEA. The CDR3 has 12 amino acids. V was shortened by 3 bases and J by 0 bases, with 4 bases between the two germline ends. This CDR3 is CSVESSTDTQYF. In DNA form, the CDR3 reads TGCAGCGTTGAGTCTAGCACAGATACGCAGTATTTT.

CDR3 protein: CASSLRGTQYF. As DNA, the CDR3 is TGTGCCAGCAGCTTAAGGGGGACCCAGTACTTC. The J gene is TRBJ2-5, the V gene TRBV7-6, with TRBD1 as a possible D gene (5 bases). CDR1 is SGHVS, CDR2 FNYEAQ, per germline. Trimming left V 2 bases short and J 7 bases short, with 5 bases between. The CDR3 runs 11 residues. Using reference TRBV7-6 and TRBJ2-5 for the parts outside the CDR3, the full variable domain is GAGVSQSPRYKVTKRGQDVALRCDPISGHVSLYWYRQALGQGPEFLTYFNYEAQQDKSGLPNDRFSAERPEGSISTLTIQRTEQRDSAMYRCASSLRGTQYFGPGTRLLVL.

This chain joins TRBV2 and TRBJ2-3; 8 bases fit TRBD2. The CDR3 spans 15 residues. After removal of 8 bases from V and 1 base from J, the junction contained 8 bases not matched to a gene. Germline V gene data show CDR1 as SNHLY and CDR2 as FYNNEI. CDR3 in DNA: TGTGCCAGCTGCCCGGGAGGGGCGGGCACAGATACGCAGTATTTT. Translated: CASCPGGAGTDTQYF.

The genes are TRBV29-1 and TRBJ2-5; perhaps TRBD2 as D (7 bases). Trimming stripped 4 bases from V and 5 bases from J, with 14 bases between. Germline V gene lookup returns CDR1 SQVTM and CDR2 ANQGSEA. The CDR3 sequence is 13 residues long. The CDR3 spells CSVAGGLRETQYF. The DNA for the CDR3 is TGCAGCGTTGCCGGGGGGCTCCGGGAGACCCAGTACTTC.

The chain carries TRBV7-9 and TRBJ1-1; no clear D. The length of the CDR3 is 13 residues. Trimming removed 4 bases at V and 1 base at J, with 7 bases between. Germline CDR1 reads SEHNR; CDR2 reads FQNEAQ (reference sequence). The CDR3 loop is CASSSSGNTEAFF. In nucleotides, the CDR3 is TGTGCCAGCAGCTCATCGGGGAACACTGAAGCTTTCTTT.

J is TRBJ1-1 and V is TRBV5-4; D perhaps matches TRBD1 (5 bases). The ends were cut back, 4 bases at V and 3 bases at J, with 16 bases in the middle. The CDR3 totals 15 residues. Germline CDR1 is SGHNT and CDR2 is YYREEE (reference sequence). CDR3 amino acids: CASSAESGADTEAFF. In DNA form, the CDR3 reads TGTGCCAGCAGCGCCGAGAGCGGGGCTGACACTGAAGCTTTCTTT.

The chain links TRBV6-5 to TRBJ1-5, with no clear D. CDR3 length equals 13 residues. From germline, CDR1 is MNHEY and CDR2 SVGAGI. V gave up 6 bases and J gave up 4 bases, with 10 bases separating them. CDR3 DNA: TGTGCCAGCAGGAGGAAGGTTAATCAGCCCCAGCATTTT. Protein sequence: CASRRKVNQPQHF.

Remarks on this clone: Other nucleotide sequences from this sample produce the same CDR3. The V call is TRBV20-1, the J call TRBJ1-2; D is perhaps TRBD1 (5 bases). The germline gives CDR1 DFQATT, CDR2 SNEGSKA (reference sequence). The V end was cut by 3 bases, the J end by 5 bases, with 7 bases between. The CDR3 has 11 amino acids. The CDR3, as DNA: TGCAGTGCTAGCCCAGGGTATGGCTACACCTTC. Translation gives CSASPGYGYTF.

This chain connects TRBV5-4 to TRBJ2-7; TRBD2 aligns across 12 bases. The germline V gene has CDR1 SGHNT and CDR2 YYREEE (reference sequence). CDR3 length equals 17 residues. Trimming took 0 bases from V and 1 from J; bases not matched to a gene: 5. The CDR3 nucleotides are TGTGCCAGCAGCTTGGAGGCTAGCGGGGGGGGTTCCTACGAGCAGTACTTC. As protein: CASSLEASGGGSYEQYF.

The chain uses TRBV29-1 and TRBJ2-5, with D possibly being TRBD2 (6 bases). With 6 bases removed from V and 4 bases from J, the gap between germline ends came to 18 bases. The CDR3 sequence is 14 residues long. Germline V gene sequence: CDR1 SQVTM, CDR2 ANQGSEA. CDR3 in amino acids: CSVLRRGAGETQYF. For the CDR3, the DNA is TGCAGCGTCCTCCGGCGCGGGGCGGGAGAGACCCAGTACTTC.

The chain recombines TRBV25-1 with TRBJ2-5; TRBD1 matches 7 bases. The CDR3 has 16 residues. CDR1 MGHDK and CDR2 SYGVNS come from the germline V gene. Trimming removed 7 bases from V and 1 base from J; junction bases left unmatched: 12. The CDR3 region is CASTGTPTGTQETQYF. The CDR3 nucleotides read TGTGCCAGCACGGGGACCCCGACAGGGACCCAAGAGACCCAGTACTTC.